This T cell receptor beta chain emerged from a study of early T cells in non-severe SARS-CoV-2 infection. Study-level background: Sequencing input comprised bulk RNA from unsorted whole blood; chain pairing was not available. General study points: Matches to VDJdb favored anti-spike CD8 responses and missed private and CD4 specificities.

The table lists this clonotype with a few counts. Antigen specificity is unknown. Researchers tagged individual cDNA molecules with unique molecular identifiers. One entry per CDR3 protein, called by TCRdb with MiXCR from the 5' RACE reads. This sample yields about 60,000 distinct CDR3 sequences, of which 10% to 15% are seen a single time; about 5% belongs to the top ten. V was clipped by 6 bases and J by 2 bases, with 10 bases between them. The CDR3 contains 13 residues. CDR1 and CDR2 (germline): MNHEY, SVGEGT. Sequenced: whole blood. This chain connects TRBV6-2 or TRBV6-3 to TRBJ1-2; D is possibly TRBD1 (6 bases). The TCR was taken from an adult who was a healthcare worker with PCR-confirmed SARS-CoV-2 infection or an uninfected control (not recorded which). The CDR3 DNA reads as TGTGCCAGCAGGACCGACAGGAACTATGGCTACACCTTC. Its translation is CASRTDRNYGYTF.